This paragraph reports one T cell receptor beta chain. Its antigen is undetermined. A CD45RO/CCR7/CD25/CD127/CD95/CD27 panel sorted naive, central memory, regulatory and stem cell-like memory CD4+ cells. This record comes from a study of beta chain features in type 1 diabetes. V lost 2 bases to trimming and J lost 5 bases, with 12 bases between them. CDR3 length: 14 residues. CDR1 is GTSNPN and CDR2 is SVGIG in the germline V gene (reference sequence). Study-level results: A closer apparent resemblance between naive, central memory and Treg TCRB repertoires was seen in patients than in healthy donors. There was no resolution here of whether HLA type influences TCRB rearrangement.

The investigators reverse transcribed all of the isolated RNA, so they sequenced expressed TCRB transcripts. The data were produced by immunoSEQ multiplex PCR, yet TCRdb's version contains in-frame clones alone and is incomplete. The sample consists of approximately 140,000 clones, around 7% of them appearing once. Sequences were obtained from central memory CD4+ T cells from blood. The chain couples TRBV30 to TRBJ1-4; D is possibly TRBD1 (5 bases). The TCR originated in a woman in her thirties in good health. CDR3 in amino acids: CAWSPGGGNEKLFF. The CDR3 nucleotides are TGTGCCTGGAGTCCCGGGGGAGGAAATGAAAAACTGTTTTTT.